This T cell receptor (beta chain) stems from a study of metastatic and nonmetastatic thyroid tumors. Looking at the study overall: Repertoires from malignant and benign thyroid patients were compared across blood and tumor or nodule tissue.

Study-wide results and limits: A significant increase in TCR beta diversity was reportedly seen in malignant thyroid tumors relative to benign nodules, in blood and tumor.

Thyroid surgery was preceded by no treatment in any patient. This clone was seen a few times. Its specificity is unknown. TCRdb re-called the PCR reads via MiXCR. The profile shows some 55,000 clones, 25% to 35% of them singletons. The V gene end was trimmed by 4 bases and the J gene end by 7 bases; junction bases not matched to a gene: 13. The CDR3 contains 17 residues. CDR1 is LNHNV, CDR2 YYDKDF, per germline (reference sequence). V usage is TRBV15 and J usage is TRBJ1-4; 9 bases fit TRBD1. The sample was blood. This receptor was identified in a female donor with papillary thyroid cancer or a benign thyroid nodule (not recorded which). Some clones in this sample may be carry-over from other donors' samples. CDR3 sequence reads: CATSTGASGTGREKLFF. The CDR3 nucleotides are TGTGCCACCAGCACAGGAGCCTCCGGGACAGGGCGTGAAAAACTGTTTTTT.